The source of this T cell receptor beta chain is a study of post-analysis software for immune sequencing data. Study context: Included courses were relapsing-remitting and secondary progressive multiple sclerosis; progressive-relapsing multiple sclerosis was also included.

Notes on the study in general: Same-batch samples co-clustered strongly by F measure. Comparison with controls showed significantly lower normalized Chao1 diversity in multiple sclerosis patients. Five or six TRBV segments, TRBV5-6, TRBV5-1 and TRBV20-1 among them, were found more frequent in patients than controls.

Libraries were made from TCR beta cDNA, and they carried unique molecular identifiers. Input amounts of about 0.85 to 11 million T cells were used. These gave 500,000 or so cDNA molecules, so each molecule approximated one T cell. Each CDR3 protein gets one entry after TCRdb re-called the PCR reads with MiXCR. This sample carries fewer than 850,000 distinct CDR3 sequences, 25% to 30% of them seen once, and the ten largest clones take around 0.56%. This clonotype has only a few counts. What it recognizes is unknown. Germline CDR1 is DFQATT and CDR2 is SNEGSKA (reference sequence). The length of the CDR3 is 12 residues. Trimming shortened V by 0 bases and J by 8 bases, and 8 bases separated the two germline ends.

The rearrangement joins TRBV20-1 to TRBJ1-5; no firm D call. This clonotype was sampled from a girl aged 10 to 17 with multiple sclerosis. Sequenced sample: blood. CDR3 in DNA: TGCAGTGCTAGAGAGGCGGGAGAGCCCCAGCATTTT. Translated: CSAREAGEPQHF.